The rows below give T cell receptor beta chains drawn from one sample of a study of blood T cell repertoires in COVID-19. Assay used: immunoSEQ multiplex PCR; TCRdb lists only in-frame clones, some missing. The data hold under 200,000 clones, with 65% to 85% observed a single time. The sequencing sample was made of PBMCs or T cells enriched from blood (not recorded which). The receptors come from a woman between 45 and 65 years old in a cohort exposed to, infected with or recovered from COVID-19 (not recorded which). Each CDR3 is given with its conserved first and last residue. The D gene is left open where the match is weak. A clone size is listed for some rows: how often the clone was seen (once, few, many), or a class if it is expanded.

.,.,TRBJ1-1,TRBV13,CASSLGHLNTEAFF,TGTGCCAGCAGCCTGGGACATTTGAACACTGAAGCTTTCTTT
.,.,TRBJ1-4,TRBV20-1,CSASFAEKLFF,TGCAGTGCTTCGTTTGCGGAAAAACTGTTTTTT
.,.,TRBJ2-7,TRBV7-8,CASSLPGSYEQYF,TGTGCCAGCAGCTTACCAGGGTCCTACGAGCAGTACTTC
TRBD1,.,TRBJ1-3,TRBV7-8,CASSGRTGFGNTIYF,TGTGCCAGCAGTGGTCGGACAGGGTTTGGAAACACCATATATTTT
TRBD1,.,TRBJ1-3,TRBV3-1/TRBV3-2,CASSQVTGQGASSGNTIYF,TGTGCCAGCAGCCAAGTTACGGGACAGGGGGCGTCCTCTGGAAACACCATATATTTT
TRBD1,.,TRBJ2-1,TRBV24-1,CATSDPGQGADNEQFF,TGTGCCACCAGTGATCCTGGACAGGGGGCAGACAATGAGCAGTTCTTC
.,few,TRBJ2-7,TRBV3-1/TRBV3-2,CASSQDPRSSYEQYF,TGTGCCAGCAGCCAAGATCCAAGGAGTAGCTACGAGCAGTACTTC
.,once,TRBJ2-3,TRBV14,CASSHGVVAATQYF,TGTGCCAGCAGCCATGGCGTGGTAGCGGCCACGCAGTATTTT
TRBD2,.,TRBJ2-7,TRBV4-1,CASSQVENRGLAVYEQYF,TGCGCCAGCAGCCAAGTTGAAAACAGAGGACTAGCGGTCTACGAGCAGTACTTC
TRBD1,.,TRBJ2-7,TRBV15,CATSQDRESYEQYF,TGTGCCACCAGCCAGGACAGGGAGTCCTACGAGCAGTACTTC
TRBD1,.,TRBJ2-2,TRBV9,CASSVGTGTGNPGELFF,TGTGCCAGCAGCGTGGGGACCGGGACAGGGAATCCCGGGGAGCTGTTTTTT
.,.,TRBJ1-6,TRBV5-1,CASSLQGENSPLHF,TGCGCCAGCAGCTTGCAGGGCGAAAATTCACCCCTCCACTTT
.,.,TRBJ1-6,TRBV3-1/TRBV3-2,CASSQDRGTGAPLHF,TGTGCCAGCAGCCAAGATAGGGGAACAGGAGCGCCCCTCCACTTT
.,once,TRBJ1-1,TRBV7-3,CASSFSLNTEAFF,TGTGCCAGCAGCTTTTCTCTGAACACTGAAGCTTTCTTT
.,.,TRBJ2-7,TRBV5-1,CASRILASSYEQYF,TGCGCCAGCAGAATCCTGGCCAGCTCCTACGAGCAGTACTTC
TRBD1,.,TRBJ1-5,TRBV19,CASSTLGQAIRGQPQHF,TGTGCCAGTAGTACCCTGGGACAGGCCATTCGGGGTCAGCCCCAGCATTTT
TRBD1,.,TRBJ1-5,TRBV28,CASSPRDRVNQPQHF,TGTGCCAGCAGCCCCCGGGACAGGGTCAATCAGCCCCAGCATTTT
TRBD1,.,TRBJ2-1,TRBV4-1,CASSQVFGQGAYNEQFF,TGCGCCAGCAGCCAAGTTTTCGGGCAGGGGGCATACAATGAGCAGTTCTTC
TRBD2,.,TRBJ2-3,TRBV30,CAWSRLAGGTDTQYF,TGTGCCTGGAGTAGACTAGCGGGGGGCACAGATACGCAGTATTTT
TRBD2,.,TRBJ2-2,TRBV15,CATSRDTSGRGTGELFF,TGTGCCACCAGCAGAGACACTAGCGGGAGAGGCACCGGGGAGCTGTTTTTT
.,.,TRBJ2-7,TRBV6-5,CASSYFEGTYEQYF,TGTGCCAGCAGTTACTTTGAGGGAACCTACGAGCAGTACTTC
.,.,TRBJ2-1,TRBV10-2,CASSQGSSYNEQFF,TGCGCCAGCAGTCAGGGGAGCTCCTACAATGAGCAGTTCTTC
.,few,TRBJ1-1,TRBV7-3,CASSLKRETEAFF,TGTGCCAGCAGCTTAAAAAGGGAGACTGAAGCTTTCTTT
.,.,TRBJ2-5,TRBV9,CASSAVQETQYF,TGTGCCAGCAGCGCCGTCCAAGAGACCCAGTACTTC
TRBD2,few,TRBJ2-3,TRBV5-1,CASSASGGAAPSTDTQYF,TGCGCCAGCAGCGCTAGCGGGGGGGCCGCCCCTAGCACAGATACGCAGTATTTT
.,.,TRBJ1-5,TRBV19,CASSIDQSRNRNNQPQHF,TGTGCCAGTAGTATAGATCAATCGAGAAACAGAAACAATCAGCCCCAGCATTTT
.,few,TRBJ2-1,TRBV7-2,CASSLGGGQKWNEQFF,TGTGCCAGCAGCTTAGGGGGGGGACAAAAATGGAATGAGCAGTTCTTC
TRBD1,.,TRBJ2-2,TRBV6-5,CASRLGQDPTGELFF,TGTGCCAGCAGGTTGGGACAGGACCCCACCGGGGAGCTGTTTTTT
TRBD1,.,TRBJ2-2,TRBV10-3,CAISNGTGYGTGELFF,TGTGCCATCAGTAACGGGACAGGGTACGGCACCGGGGAGCTGTTTTTT
TRBD1,.,TRBJ1-1,TRBV7-9,CASGTGGQVGTEAFF,TGTGCCAGCGGGACAGGGGGCCAAGTTGGCACTGAAGCTTTCTTT
.,.,TRBJ2-3,TRBV5-1,CASSPGGTSTDTQYF,TGCGCCAGCAGCCCCGGAGGCACCTCCACAGATACGCAGTATTTT
.,.,TRBJ2-3,TRBV4-2,CASSQELGFRRTDTQYF,TGTGCCAGCAGCCAAGAGCTGGGCTTCCGTCGCACAGATACGCAGTATTTT
.,.,TRBJ1-4,TRBV5-1,CASSPSAGQNEKLFF,TGCGCCAGCAGTCCCTCAGCGGGACAAAATGAAAAACTGTTTTTT